The TCR beta chain under discussion was sequenced for a study of tumor-infiltrating lymphocytes in primary liver carcinoma. Background on the study: Between about 4 and 10 cm across, the tumors were all of stage T1-T3 N0M0.

Between roughly 17 and 33 mg of unsorted bulk tissue served as the source from which RNA and DNA were co-extracted. As for this clonotype: Its specificity is unknown. An end of the junction does not agree with germline; a read error may underlie this.

A constant-region primer primed TCR beta cDNA synthesis from roughly 520 ng of total RNA. Investigators got TCR beta libraries out of three nested multiplex PCR rounds, done with slightly modified ARM-PCR. Running 9 to 11 cycles apiece, the first two PCR rounds relied on TRBV1-TRBV30 forward primers together with a C-beta reverse primer. TCRdb analysed the multiplex PCR reads with MiXCR anew, one entry per CDR3 protein. This sample has roughly 190,000 distinct CDR3 sequences, with approximately 86% found just once. Notes on the study in general: The study found a significantly higher top-250-clone fraction in tumors than in blood (p = 0.039).

Germline V gene lookup returns CDR1 MNHEY and CDR2 SVGEGT. CDR3 length equals 13 residues. The rearrangement uses TRBV6-2 or TRBV6-3 and TRBJ2-7; D is uncertain. Sample: tumor tissue from primary liver carcinoma. This clonotype originated in a man aged 40-50 years with primary liver carcinoma and hepatitis B virus infection. For the CDR3, the DNA is TGTGCCAGCAGCCCCGACTGGGTCTACGAGCACTTCTTC. Its protein product is CASSPDWVYEHFF.